The 25 T cell receptor beta chains presented below share a single source sample, sequenced in a study of CD8+ T cells in alopecia areata. Treatment described: oral pan-JAK inhibitor, 5-10 mg twice daily. Extraction of RNA preceded its reverse transcription into cDNA, which served as the sequencing template. Method: immunoSEQ multiplex PCR; TCRdb's copy keeps in-frame clones and lacks some. This sample has 200,000 or so clones, with approximately 47% found just once. The sequencing used CD4+ T cells sorted from blood, collected at roughly week 38, from a patient treated with tofacitinib. All receptors derive from a human donor with alopecia areata.

The V call is TRBV29-1, the J call TRBJ2-3, with D possibly matching TRBD2 (6 bases). Germline V gene data show CDR1 as SQVTM and CDR2 as ANQGSEA. This CDR3 is built from 14 residues. The V end lost 6 bases, the J end lost 6 bases, and 19 bases lay between the germline ends. Written as DNA, the CDR3 is TGCAGCGTCCAGGGTTGGCGGGAAAGCGATACGCAGTATTTT. Encoded protein: CSVQGWRESDTQYF.

This clone was observed a few times. J is TRBJ2-1 and V is TRBV15; possibly TRBD1 for D (5 bases). The CDR3 consists of 17 residues. The germline V gene encodes CDR1 LNHNV and CDR2 YYDKDF (reference sequence). V shed 0 bases and J shed 5 bases, with 17 bases lying between them. The chain's CDR3 is CATSRDTHLSRDNEQFF. As DNA, the CDR3 is TGTGCCACCAGCAGAGATACCCACTTGAGCAGGGACAATGAGCAGTTCTTC.

Here the CDR3 reads CASSPSGRGIYEQYF. CDR3 DNA: TGTGCCAGCAGCCCTAGCGGGAGGGGGATCTACGAGCAGTACTTC. The chain is built from TRBV7-9 and TRBJ2-7, with TRBD2 identical over 12 bases. Germline-derived CDR1 and CDR2 are SEHNR and FQNEAQ (reference sequence). V lost 5 bases and J lost 3; bases outside the gene matches: 5. This CDR3 contains 15 residues.

The rearrangement joins TRBV9 to TRBJ2-3; no definite D call. This CDR3 has 11 residues. V shed 3 bases and J shed 5 bases, with 4 bases lying between them. From germline, CDR1 is SGDLS and CDR2 YYNGEE. The CDR3 reads CASSGEDTQYF. The CDR3 coding sequence is TGTGCCAGCAGCGGAGAAGATACGCAGTATTTT.

This clone came up a few times. The rearrangement links TRBV29-1 to TRBJ2-3; unclear D gene. This CDR3 comprises 11 residues. Germline V CDR1 and CDR2: SQVTM, ANQGSEA. Trimming removed 3 bases from V and 6 bases from J, with 7 bases in between. The CDR3 region is CSVEVVDTQYF. CDR3 nucleotides: TGCAGCGTTGAGGTCGTGGATACGCAGTATTTT.

The V call is TRBV5-6, the J call TRBJ2-1; D remains unclear. V lost 4 bases, J lost 8 bases, and 10 bases lay in between. Germline V lookup: CDR1 SGHDT, CDR2 YYEEEE. The CDR3 spans 12 residues. The CDR3 sequence is CASSRETYEQFF. The CDR3 bases are TGTGCCAGCAGCCGAGAGACGTATGAGCAGTTCTTC.

This chain joins TRBV29-1 and TRBJ1-5; D is unclear. This CDR3 contains 13 residues. Germline V gene sequence: CDR1 SQVTM, CDR2 ANQGSEA. The V and J ends lost 5 bases and 6 bases respectively, with 14 bases between them. CDR3 coding DNA: TGCAGCGTTCGTGACACCAAGGGTCAGCCCCAGCATTTT. Translating it yields CSVRDTKGQPQHF.

This clone has just a few counts. The chain recombines TRBV14 with TRBJ2-4; TRBD1 matches 7 bases. This CDR3 is built from 16 residues. With 5 bases clipped from V and 1 base from J, the junction kept 8 bases outside the gene matches. Germline assignment: CDR1 SGHDN and CDR2 FVKESK. The CDR3 sequence is CASSTRQGAAKNIQYF. CDR3 nucleotides: TGTGCCAGCAGCACGCGACAGGGTGCGGCCAAAAACATTCAGTACTTC.

The genes are TRBV19 and TRBJ1-5; perhaps TRBD1 as D (5 bases). Trimming pared 8 bases from V and 2 bases from J, leaving 7 bases between. The CDR3 extends over 12 amino acids. CDR1 LNHDA and CDR2 SQIVND come from the germline V gene (reference sequence). The chain's CDR3 is CASLGGNQPQHF. The CDR3 DNA is TGTGCCAGTTTAGGGGGCAATCAGCCCCAGCATTTT.

This chain links TRBV30 with TRBJ1-1; D is undetermined. CDR1 and CDR2 (germline): GTSNPN, SVGIG (reference sequence). The V end lost 6 bases, the J end lost 7 bases, and 12 bases lay between the germline ends. This CDR3 spans 11 amino acids. The CDR3 here is CACARPGEAFF. The CDR3 coding sequence is TGTGCCTGCGCCCGCCCGGGTGAAGCTTTCTTT.

This clone was counted a few times. The V and J genes are TRBV21-1 and TRBJ2-2; TRBD2 reflects the table's D call only, with no check against the DNA. TRBV21-1 is designated a pseudogene. This CDR3 contains 14 residues. CDR3 nucleotides: TGTGCCAGCAATCCAGCGGGACTGACCGGGGAGCTGTTTTTT. It codes for CASNPAGLTGELFF.

The rearrangement joins TRBV6-5 to TRBJ1-5; D remains ambiguous. V lost 4 bases, J lost 0 bases, and 13 bases lay in between. This CDR3 spans 16 amino acids. Germline CDR1 reads MNHEY; CDR2 reads SVGAGI. CDR3: CASSSGSSSSNQPQHF. CDR3 DNA sequence: TGTGCCAGCAGTTCAGGCTCCTCAAGTAGCAATCAGCCCCAGCATTTT.

This clone has only a few counts. In DNA form, the CDR3 reads TGTGCCAGCAGCTCCGACCGGTCAATCGGAGTAACGGCTTTCTTT. Encoded protein: CASSSDRSIGVTAFF. The chain couples TRBV5-4 to TRBJ1-1, with no clear D. Trimming cost V 3 bases and J 11 bases, with 23 bases left between them. Germline V gives CDR1 SGHNT, CDR2 YYREEE (reference sequence). The CDR3 length is 15 residues.

This clone was seen more than once but under ten times. J is TRBJ1-1 and V is TRBV7-8; D remains ambiguous. V was trimmed by 5 bases and J by 1 base, leaving 11 bases between them. This CDR3 spans 14 amino acids. The germline V gene encodes CDR1 SGHVS and CDR2 FQNEAQ. Here the CDR3 reads CASSPQPQNTEAFF. The CDR3 DNA follows: TGTGCCAGCAGCCCACAGCCACAGAACACTGAAGCTTTCTTT.

In regard to this clone: The sample contains more than one DNA sequence encoding this CDR3. The rearrangement joins TRBV29-1 to TRBJ2-2; perhaps TRBD1 as D (6 bases). This CDR3 region has 12 residues. Looked up from germline, CDR1 is SQVTM and CDR2 is ANQGSEA. Trimming removed 2 bases from V and 5 bases from J, with 6 bases in between. The CDR3 coding sequence is TGCAGCGTTGAAAGGGGGACCGGGGAGCTGTTTTTT. It yields the protein CSVERGTGELFF.

This clone appeared a few times. This chain connects TRBV4-3 to TRBJ2-2; 7 bases match TRBD2. The CDR3 consists of 15 residues. The junction had 6 bases not matched to a gene; V was cut back by 4 bases and J by 4 bases. Germline lookup yields CDR1 LGHNA and CDR2 YSLEER. The DNA for the CDR3 is TGCGCCAGCAGCCCAAACAGCGGGACCACCGGGGAGCTGTTTTTT. Protein: CASSPNSGTTGELFF.

The chain links TRBV4-1 to TRBJ2-5; D is unclear. Trimming pared 2 bases from V and 4 bases from J, leaving 17 bases between. Germline V lookup: CDR1 MGHRA, CDR2 YSYEKL. The CDR3 extends over 16 amino acids. The CDR3 here is CASSQSAGSYRETQYF. CDR3 in DNA: TGCGCCAGCAGCCAATCAGCCGGGTCGTATCGAGAGACCCAGTACTTC.

V is TRBV9 and J is TRBJ2-5, with TRBD2 as a possible D gene (6 bases). Germline V gene lookup returns CDR1 SGDLS and CDR2 YYNGEE. The CDR3 consists of 15 residues. Deletions cut 0 bases from V and 4 bases from J, with 13 bases between. CDR3 amino acids: CASSVATSGAETQYF. As DNA, the CDR3 is TGTGCCAGCAGCGTAGCTACGTCGGGAGCAGAGACCCAGTACTTC.

As regards this clone: The junction shows a germline mismatch at one end, possibly a read error. J is TRBJ2-5 and V is TRBV29-1; 9 bases are a match to TRBD1. The DNA end is more similar to TRBJ2-7, so the J call may be wrong. The CDR3 runs to 13 residues. CDR1 SQVTM and CDR2 ANQGSEA come from the germline V gene. CDR3 nucleotide sequence: TGCAGCGTTAAAGACAGGGGGTCCTACGAGCAGTACTTC. Its protein product is CSVKDRGSYEQYF.

This clone has a handful of counts. CDR3 bases: TGCAGTGCCACGGACAGATATGGCTACACCTTC. Translated: CSATDRYGYTF. This chain joins TRBV20-1 and TRBJ1-2, with D maybe TRBD1 (6 bases). Germline CDR1 is DFQATT and CDR2 is SNEGSKA (reference sequence). This CDR3 region has 11 residues. V dropped 6 bases and J dropped 5 bases, with 10 bases sitting between them.

This clone was recorded once. The chain employs TRBV30 and TRBJ1-2; D uncertain. V dropped 1 base and J dropped 10 bases, with 10 bases sitting between them. CDR3 size: 11 residues. Germline loops: CDR1 GTSNPN, CDR2 SVGIG (reference sequence). CDR3 sequence: CAWSGLGSYTF. The CDR3 DNA follows: TGTGCCTGGAGTGGACTAGGATCCTACACCTTC.

This clone has a count of ten or more. The rearrangement links TRBV27 to TRBJ2-7; no reliable D call. Deletions cut 6 bases from V and 1 base from J, with 16 bases between. Germline CDR1 is MNHEY and CDR2 is SMNVEV (reference sequence). The CDR3 has 15 amino acids. The CDR3 DNA follows: TGTGCCAGCAGACCAAGGTCCGGCGGATCCTACGAGCAGTACTTC. Its translation: CASRPRSGGSYEQYF.

There are a few counts of this clone. The chain recombines TRBV30 with TRBJ2-2, with D unclear. Germline values: CDR1 GTSNPN, CDR2 SVGIG (reference sequence). V lost 3 bases, J lost 7 bases, and 9 bases lay in between. The length of the CDR3 is 12 residues. The CDR3, as DNA: TGTGCCTGGAGAGACTTGGTCGGGGAGCTGTTTTTT. It encodes CAWRDLVGELFF.

This sequence joins TRBV5-1 and TRBJ2-7; TRBD1 matches at 9 bases. V dropped 0 bases and J dropped 6; count of bases not matched to a gene: 10. The germline V gene encodes CDR1 SGHRS and CDR2 YFSETQ. The CDR3 loop spans 16 amino acids. CDR3 DNA: TGCGCCAGCAGCTTGGTAGGGACAGGGAGGAGGGTCGAGCAGTACTTC. It specifies CASSLVGTGRRVEQYF.

In its sample, this clone was seen a few times. The chain uses TRBV14 and TRBJ2-1; D is unclear. The CDR3 runs to 11 residues. V lost 2 bases, J lost 9 bases, and 5 bases lay in between. Germline-derived CDR1 and CDR2 are SGHDN and FVKESK. The CDR3 region is CASSQRVEQFF. The CDR3 nucleotides read TGTGCCAGCAGCCAACGGGTTGAGCAGTTCTTC.